These 21 T cell receptor beta chains came from one sample sequenced in a study of a mutant IDH1 vaccine in newly diagnosed glioma. These receptors lack a known antigen. Data came from immunoSEQ multiplex PCR; TCRdb stores just in-frame clones and leaves some out. This table holds 41,000 or so clones, about 78% found once. Indicated time point: week 23, last vaccination. The content of each vaccine dose was 300 ug of mutant IDH1 20-mer peptide, and topical imiquimod accompanied it. This specimen consisted of PBMCs, obtained from a glioma patient whose treatment included an IDH1 peptide vaccine. These receptors all stem from a middle-aged woman with glioma. Some clones in this sample may be carry-over from other donors' samples.

The rearrangement links TRBV9 to TRBJ2-1; D unresolved. This CDR3 has 13 amino acids. Germline V gives CDR1 SGDLS, CDR2 YYNGEE. Trimming took off 4 bases at V and 4 bases at J, with 9 bases between the two ends. The CDR3 coding sequence is TGTGCCAGCAGCTTTGGACCATACAATGAGCAGTTCTTC. It specifies CASSFGPYNEQFF.

V is TRBV9 and J is TRBJ1-6; 7 bases match TRBD1. The germline V gene has CDR1 SGDLS and CDR2 YYNGEE. This CDR3 contains 15 residues. V shed 3 bases, J shed 4 bases, and the junction held 4 bases outside the gene matches. Here the CDR3 DNA reads TGTGCCAGCAGCGCCAGCAGGGGGTATAATTCACCCCTCCACTTT. Encoded protein: CASSASRGYNSPLHF.

On this clone itself: Compared with germline, one end of the junction differs, possibly owing to a read error. The V and J genes are TRBV6-1 and TRBJ1-1, with a possible D match to TRBD1 (5 bases). This CDR3 has 12 residues. The V gene's germline CDR1 is MNHNS and CDR2 SASEGT. CDR3 sequence (DNA): TGCAACACACGGAGGGGGAACACTGAAGCTTTCTTT. Translated: CNTRRGNTEAFF.

V and J are TRBV28 and TRBJ1-2, with a tentative D call TRBD1 (6 bases). Germline values: CDR1 MDHEN, CDR2 SYDVKM. This CDR3 is built from 17 residues. The germline V and J ends were trimmed by 6 bases and 2 bases, with 22 bases remaining between them. This CDR3 is CASRTHRDTGSNYGYTF. The DNA of the CDR3 is TGTGCCAGCAGGACTCACCGGGACACAGGGTCGAACTATGGCTACACCTTC.

This rearrangement joins TRBV6-1 to TRBJ2-1; perhaps TRBD1 as D (6 bases). Trimming took off 7 bases at V and 0 bases at J, with 13 bases between the two ends. Germline V gene sequence: CDR1 MNHNS, CDR2 SASEGT. The CDR3 loop spans 15 amino acids. The CDR3 region has the DNA TGTGCCAGCAAGACGGACAGACGCTCCTACAATGAGCAGTTCTTC. It translates to CASKTDRRSYNEQFF.

The genes are TRBV11-2 and TRBJ2-7, with TRBD2 matching 10 bases. This CDR3 comprises 16 residues. Germline V CDR1 and CDR2: SGHAT, FQNNGV. Losses at the gene ends were 1 base for V and 3 bases for J; bases not matched to a gene: 6. CDR3 nucleotide sequence: TGTGCCAGCAGCTTAGCCCCTAGCGGGGGTTTCTACGAGCAGTACTTC. Its translation: CASSLAPSGGFYEQYF.

The chain uses TRBV4-3 and TRBJ1-2; a possible D gene is TRBD1 (5 bases). This CDR3 contains 13 residues. In germline, CDR1 is LGHNA, CDR2 YSLEER. The V and J ends lost 0 bases and 8 bases respectively, with 10 bases between them. The CDR3 region has the DNA TGCGCCAGCAGCCAAGAGCAGGGTGACGGCTACACCTTC. Encoded protein: CASSQEQGDGYTF.

The chain joins TRBV27 to TRBJ1-5; perhaps TRBD1 as D (5 bases). There are 16 residues in the CDR3. CDR1 MNHEY and CDR2 SMNVEV come from the germline V gene (reference sequence). V was trimmed by 3 bases and J by 6 bases, leaving 18 bases between them. The CDR3 DNA is TGTGCCAGCAGTTTCTACCCTCCCAGGGAAGGTCAGCCCCAGCATTTT. It is translated as CASSFYPPREGQPQHF.

The chain combines TRBV19 with TRBJ1-5, with 7 bases fitting TRBD1. The CDR3 extends over 14 amino acids. Germline loops: CDR1 LNHDA, CDR2 SQIVND (reference sequence). J was trimmed by 7 bases and V by 6 bases; bases with no gene match: 9. The CDR3 loop reads CASRLTGDGQPQHF. CDR3 nucleotides: TGTGCCAGTAGGCTCACAGGGGATGGGCAGCCCCAGCATTTT.

This chain links TRBV21-1 with TRBJ2-3. TRBV21-1 is tagged as a pseudogene. This CDR3 has 15 amino acids. The CDR3 DNA reads as TGTGCCAGCAGCACCCCCGAACGTCTGGGAGATACGCAGTATTTT. This translates into CASSTPERLGDTQYF.

The V gene is TRBV6-1, the J gene TRBJ2-1, with D possibly being TRBD1 (5 bases). Germline CDR1 is MNHNS and CDR2 is SASEGT. The CDR3 contains 14 residues. Trimming left V 5 bases short and J 9 bases short, with 17 bases between. The CDR3 reads CASSRQRMIGEQFF. CDR3 DNA: TGTGCCAGCAGTCGACAGAGGATGATCGGTGAGCAGTTCTTC.

This chain joins TRBV19 and TRBJ2-4; a possible D gene is TRBD2 (6 bases). Germline V lookup: CDR1 LNHDA, CDR2 SQIVND (reference sequence). V was shortened by 6 bases and J by 1 base, with 7 bases between the two germline ends. The CDR3 loop spans 13 amino acids. This chain's CDR3 is CASRGGAKNIQYF. The CDR3, as DNA: TGTGCCAGTAGGGGGGGTGCCAAAAACATTCAGTACTTC.

This chain uses TRBV13 with TRBJ1-1; no clear D gene. CDR1 PRHDT and CDR2 FYEKMQ come from the germline V gene (reference sequence). CDR3 size: 15 residues. The ends were cut back, 6 bases at V and 1 base at J, with 15 bases in the middle. DNA for the CDR3: TGTGCCAGCAGTTTTGGCCGAGGGTGGAACACTGAAGCTTTCTTT. Translation gives CASSFGRGWNTEAFF. The variable domain in full, with the rest retrieved from reference TRBV13 and TRBJ1-1, is AAGVIQSPRHLIKEKRETATLKCYPIPRHDTVYWYQQGPGQDPQFLISFYEKMQSDKGSIPDRFSAQQFSDYHSELNMSSLELGDSALYFCASSFGRGWNTEAFFGQGTRLTVV.

The genes are TRBV11-3 and TRBJ1-1; 8 nucleotides align to TRBD1. Germline V gives CDR1 SGHNT, CDR2 YENEEA. The CDR3 has 14 amino acids. Unmatched junction bases numbered 3, after V lost 0 bases and J lost 6 bases. CDR3 amino acids: CASSLEPTGAEAFF. Here the CDR3 DNA reads TGTGCCAGCAGCTTAGAACCGACAGGGGCTGAAGCTTTCTTT.

This chain joins TRBV19 and TRBJ1-1, with D possibly TRBD1 on 6 matching bases. The V gene lost 9 bases and the J gene lost 1 base, with 9 bases spanning the gap. This CDR3 has 12 residues. CDR1 and CDR2 (germline): LNHDA, SQIVND (reference sequence). The CDR3 DNA reads TGTGCCAGCGAGGGGGGGAACACTGAAGCTTTCTTT. Translated, it gives CASEGGNTEAFF.

V usage is TRBV20-1 and J usage is TRBJ1-1, with D perhaps TRBD1 (5 bases). Germline V lookup: CDR1 DFQATT, CDR2 SNEGSKA (reference sequence). Between the trimmed V and J ends, which lost 3 bases and 10 bases, there was a span of 12 bases. CDR3 length: 11 amino acids. CDR3 bases: TGCAGTGCTAGGACTCCGGGACCAGCTTTCTTT. Its translation is CSARTPGPAFF.

The chain recombines TRBV6-5 with TRBJ1-1; a weak D match, TRBD1 (5 bases). Trimming stripped 6 bases from V and 7 bases from J, with 18 bases between. CDR1 is MNHEY and CDR2 is SVGAGI in the germline V gene. This CDR3 has 14 amino acids. The CDR3 DNA sequence: TGTGCCAGCAGCTCAAGGGGAGGTGATAGTGAAGCTTTCTTT. Protein product: CASSSRGGDSEAFF.

V and J are TRBV19 and TRBJ1-2; 8 bases fit TRBD1. V shed 6 bases, J shed 7 bases, and the junction held 7 bases outside the gene matches. The V gene's germline CDR1 is LNHDA and CDR2 SQIVND (reference sequence). There are 13 residues in the CDR3. CDR3 sequence reads: CASSLDRVVGYTF. DNA for the CDR3: TGTGCCAGTAGCCTGGACAGGGTAGTTGGCTACACCTTC.

This clone has only one observation. The V call is TRBV7-8, the J call TRBJ2-2; TRBD1 matches 9 bases. Germline CDR1 reads SGHVS; CDR2 reads FQNEAQ. CDR3 length: 17 residues. V gave up 5 bases and J gave up 4 bases; unmatched junction bases: 11. The CDR3 protein is CASSPPAAGQGTGELFF. The CDR3 DNA follows: TGTGCCAGCAGCCCACCGGCGGCGGGACAGGGCACCGGGGAGCTGTTTTTT.

The J gene is TRBJ1-2, the V gene TRBV10-3, with 7 bases matching TRBD1. Germline loops: CDR1 ENHRY, CDR2 SYGVKD. Germline trimming cut 4 bases from V and 0 bases from J; bases unmatched to any gene: 5. The CDR3 has 15 amino acids. In DNA form, the CDR3 reads TGTGCCATCAGTGGGTTCGGACAGGCTAACTATGGCTACACCTTC. This encodes CAISGFGQANYGYTF.

The chain uses TRBV2 and TRBJ2-3, with D unclear. V was shortened by 6 bases and J by 5 bases, with 12 bases between the two germline ends. The CDR3 loop spans 13 amino acids. From germline, CDR1 is SNHLY and CDR2 FYNNEI. The CDR3 spells CASRAQLGDTQYF. For the CDR3, the DNA is TGTGCCAGCAGAGCACAACTCGGAGATACGCAGTATTTT.